This T cell receptor (beta chain) was captured in a study of shared clonotypes between healthy human individuals. Study as a whole: The donor group consisted of two women and a few men, aged 18 to 49.

For this clone: What it binds is not known.

Study-wide results and caveats: A generally larger estimated richness was seen in naive subsets than in memory subsets. Sequencing depth was expected to influence donor clonotype sharing.

Sequenced by immunoSEQ multiplex PCR; TCRdb stores in-frame clones only, minus some. The data hold hundreds of thousands of clones, with over 65% observed a single time. The germline CDR1 and CDR2 sequences are LNHDA and SQIVND (reference sequence). There are 15 residues in the CDR3. The V and J ends lost 7 bases and 0 bases respectively, with 13 bases between them. Material for sequencing was memory CD4+ T cells sorted from blood. Sample subset: CD45RA-negative fraction. The chain carries TRBV19 and TRBJ1-3; D possibly corresponds to TRBD1 (6 bases). The sequence was collected from a woman in her twenties or thirties in good health. In DNA, the CDR3 is TGTGCCAGTAACTACAGGGCCCCCTCTGGAAACACCATATATTTT. It is translated as CASNYRAPSGNTIYF.